One T cell receptor beta chain is described in this entry. Its antigen is not known. CDR3 length: 12 amino acids. V was shortened by 4 bases and J by 4 bases, with 6 bases between the two germline ends. Incorporated into the TCR beta cDNA libraries were unique molecular identifiers, which served to reduce PCR and sequencing biases. Each CDR3 protein gets one entry after TCRdb re-called the PCR reads with MiXCR. The table has fewer than 900,000 distinct CDR3 sequences, around 42% seen once. The sample belongs to a study of post-analysis software for immune sequencing data. Findings and caveats of the study: When patients were compared with controls, about 5 TRBV segments were more frequent, TRBV5-6, TRBV5-1 and TRBV20-1 among them.

The source of this sequence is a girl aged 5 to 17 with multiple sclerosis. Specimen: blood. V gene TRBV12-3 or TRBV12-4 combines with J gene TRBJ2-3, with a tentative D call TRBD2 (5 bases). CDR3 coding DNA: TGTGCCAGCAGTTGGACTCCAGATACGCAGTATTTT. Translating gives CASSWTPDTQYF.